The clone carrying this T cell receptor beta chain was counted ten times or more. Its antigen remains unidentified. Exclusion of a patient resulted from uncontrolled infection, other autoimmune disease, pregnancy or lactation. Blood was sampled at initial diagnosis of hyperthyroidism, prior to onset of any ophthalmopathy symptoms. The source of the sample is a study of T cells in Graves' hyperthyroidism and ophthalmopathy. Study summary: At the time of initial diagnosis and before any treatment, peripheral blood was collected.

Regarding the study as a whole: Progression to ophthalmopathy was predicted a median of approximately 6.4 months early.

RNA transcripts were the template for amplifying TCR beta CDR3 regions. When the TCR CDR3 underwent first-round RT-PCR, the HTBI primer set was used. TCRdb re-called the multiplex PCR reads through MiXCR, storing one row per CDR3 protein. This table holds approximately 720,000 distinct CDR3 sequences, under 20% found once. The germline V gene has CDR1 GTSNPN and CDR2 SVGIG (reference sequence). The V end lost 4 bases, the J end lost 9 bases, and 18 bases lay between the germline ends. This CDR3 has 13 amino acids. The receptor comes from a woman aged 45-65 years with Graves' hyperthyroidism that later progressed to Graves' ophthalmopathy. The chain couples TRBV30 to TRBJ2-5, with D perhaps being TRBD1 or TRBD2 (6 bases each). Sequenced: blood. CDR3 bases: TGTGCCTGGAATCCTGAGGGGGGTTTTTCCCAGTACTTC. Translated: CAWNPEGGFSQYF.